The 13 T cell receptor beta chains listed next were all sequenced from one sample in a study of cytomegalovirus exposure and HLA in healthy donors. The method was immunoSEQ multiplex PCR; TCRdb's version includes in-frame clones alone and lacks a portion of them. Here the sample spans some 48,000 clones, 85% to 95% being singletons. Sequenced material: PBMCs. The receptors here all came from a woman between 18 and 29 years old in good health and CMV-seropositive.

The genes are TRBV4-3 and TRBJ2-1, with TRBD2 matching over 8 bases. J was trimmed by 9 bases and V by 4 bases; bases with no gene match: 17. The CDR3 runs to 17 residues. The germline V gene encodes CDR1 LGHNA and CDR2 YSLEER. The chain's CDR3 is CASSLKVVPSGYIEQFF. Written as DNA, the CDR3 is TGCGCCAGCAGCCTAAAGGTCGTCCCTAGCGGGTATATTGAGCAGTTCTTC.

V is TRBV27 and J is TRBJ2-3, with 11 bases identical to TRBD2. The germline V gene encodes CDR1 MNHEY and CDR2 SMNVEV (reference sequence). The CDR3 loop spans 16 amino acids. V dropped 4 bases and J dropped 7; count of bases not matched to a gene: 10. The CDR3 nucleotides are TGTGCCAGCAGTTCCCTGACTAGCGGGAAAATGAATACGCAGTATTTT. It is translated as CASSSLTSGKMNTQYF.

V usage is TRBV19 and J usage is TRBJ2-1; 10 bases line up with TRBD1. CDR1 and CDR2 from the germline V gene are LNHDA and SQIVND (reference sequence). The V and J ends lost 3 bases and 5 bases, in that order; junction bases with no gene match: 4. This CDR3 comprises 15 residues. The CDR3 sequence: CASSMYGTGDNEQFF. CDR3 in DNA: TGTGCCAGTAGTATGTACGGGACAGGGGACAATGAGCAGTTCTTC.

V usage is TRBV4-2 and J usage is TRBJ2-3; the match to TRBD2 covers 13 bases. The germline gives CDR1 LGHNA, CDR2 YNFKEQ. V was pared by 9 bases and J by 4 bases, with 7 bases of the junction left unmatched. This CDR3 region has 15 residues. As DNA, the CDR3 is TGTGCCAGGGTACTAGCGGGAGGGACCCCAGATACGCAGTATTTT. The encoded protein is CARVLAGGTPDTQYF.

The V and J genes are TRBV5-1 and TRBJ1-4, with a weak D call TRBD1 (6 bases). This CDR3 spans 20 amino acids. Germline CDR1 reads SGHRS; CDR2 reads YFSETQ. Trimming shortened V by 4 bases and J by 1 base, and 26 bases separated the two germline ends. CDR3 sequence (DNA): TGCGCCAGCAGCCAGGGAGCCCAGGGGTATAGTGGTAGAACTAATGAAAAACTGTTTTTT. It encodes CASSQGAQGYSGRTNEKLFF.

This chain connects TRBV15 to TRBJ2-1; no firm D call. The CDR3 is 16 amino acids. Trimming stripped 0 bases from V and 7 bases from J, with 16 bases between. Germline CDR1 reads LNHNV; CDR2 reads YYDKDF (reference sequence). The DNA for the CDR3 is TGTGCCACCAGCAGAGAAGGTTTAGCTGTGGGTAATGAGCAGTTCTTC. This translates into CATSREGLAVGNEQFF.

The rearrangement links TRBV29-1 to TRBJ1-1; D gene uncertain. The germline gives CDR1 SQVTM, CDR2 ANQGSEA. The CDR3 has 12 amino acids. V lost 4 bases, J lost 5 bases, and 11 bases lay in between. DNA for the CDR3: TGCAGCGTTGGCCCGGGTTGGACTGAAGCTTTCTTT. Its protein product is CSVGPGWTEAFF.

The chain links TRBV30 to TRBJ2-5, with 10 bases aligning to TRBD2. The CDR3 loop spans 14 amino acids. Germline values: CDR1 GTSNPN, CDR2 SVGIG (reference sequence). V shed 4 bases, J shed 4 bases, and the junction held 6 bases outside the gene matches. CDR3: CAWIPSGSPETQYF. The DNA for the CDR3 is TGTGCCTGGATTCCTAGCGGGAGCCCAGAGACCCAGTACTTC.

The chain carries TRBV28 and TRBJ2-7; 7 bases line up with TRBD1. The CDR3 has 11 residues. The V segment lost 6 bases and the J segment 6 bases; nucleotides outside the gene matches: 2. Germline assignment: CDR1 MDHEN and CDR2 SYDVKM. The CDR3 DNA sequence: TGTGCCAGCAGGAGGGGGCGCGAGCAGTACTTC. Its translation: CASRRGREQYF. Drawing the rest from reference TRBV28 and TRBJ2-7, the complete variable domain is DVKVTQSSRYLVKRTGEKVFLECVQDMDHENMFWYRQDPGLGLRLIYFSYDVKMKEKGDIPEGYSVSREKKERFSLILESASTNQTSMYLCASRRGREQYFGPGTRLTVT.

This clone has a single count. The rearrangement joins TRBV9 to TRBJ2-7, with 11 positions matching TRBD2. There are 15 residues in the CDR3. V trimming: 3 bases; J trimming: 0 bases; junction bases outside the gene matches: 2. Germline V gene sequence: CDR1 SGDLS, CDR2 YYNGEE. The CDR3 nucleotides read TGTGCCAGCAGCGCCGGGACTAGCGGCTCCTACGAGCAGTACTTC. Encoded protein: CASSAGTSGSYEQYF.

This chain links TRBV28 with TRBJ2-7; 8 nucleotides align to TRBD1. Germline V gene data show CDR1 as MDHEN and CDR2 as SYDVKM. This CDR3 is built from 14 residues. V was pared by 2 bases and J by 5 bases, with 5 bases of the junction left unmatched. In DNA form, the CDR3 reads TGTGCCAGCAGTTTACAGGGGGCTTTCCACGAGCAGTACTTC. This gives the protein CASSLQGAFHEQYF. Full variable domain (missing parts from reference TRBV28 and TRBJ2-7): DVKVTQSSRYLVKRTGEKVFLECVQDMDHENMFWYRQDPGLGLRLIYFSYDVKMKEKGDIPEGYSVSREKKERFSLILESASTNQTSMYLCASSLQGAFHEQYFGPGTRLTVT.

The chain links TRBV5-8 to TRBJ1-5, with D unresolved. Germline CDR1 SGHTS, CDR2 YDEGEE. The CDR3 extends over 15 amino acids. The V end was cut by 10 bases, the J end by 9 bases, with 26 bases between. The CDR3 nucleotides read TGTGCCTTTTCGCCCCGGACTGACAACCGGGGGCCCCAGCATTTT. Amino acids: CAFSPRTDNRGPQHF.

The V and J genes are TRBV7-9 and TRBJ2-1; D is possibly TRBD2 (6 bases). The V end lost 1 base, the J end lost 3 bases, and 7 bases lay between the germline ends. Germline lookup yields CDR1 SEHNR and CDR2 FQNEAQ (reference sequence). The length of the CDR3 is 14 residues. CDR3 nucleotides: TGTGCCAGCAGCTTAGGCGGGAACTACAATGAGCAGTTCTTC. Protein: CASSLGGNYNEQFF.